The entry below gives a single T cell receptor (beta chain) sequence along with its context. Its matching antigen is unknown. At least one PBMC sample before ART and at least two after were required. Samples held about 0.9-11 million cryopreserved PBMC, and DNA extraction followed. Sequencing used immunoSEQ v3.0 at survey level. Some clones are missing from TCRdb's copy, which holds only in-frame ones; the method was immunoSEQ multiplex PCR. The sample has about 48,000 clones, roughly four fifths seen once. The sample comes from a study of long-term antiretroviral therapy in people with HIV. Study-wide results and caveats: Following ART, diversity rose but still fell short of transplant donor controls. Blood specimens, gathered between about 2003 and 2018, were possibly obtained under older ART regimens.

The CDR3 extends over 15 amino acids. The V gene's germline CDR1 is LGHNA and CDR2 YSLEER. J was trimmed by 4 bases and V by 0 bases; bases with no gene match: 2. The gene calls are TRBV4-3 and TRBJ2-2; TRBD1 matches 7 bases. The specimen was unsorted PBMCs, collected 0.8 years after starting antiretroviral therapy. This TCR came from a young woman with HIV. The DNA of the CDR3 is TGCGCCAGCAGCCAAGAGAGGACAGGCACCGGGGAGCTGTTTTTT. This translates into CASSQERTGTGELFF.